These 8 T cell receptor beta chains were all obtained from the same sample, sequenced in a study of early T cells in non-severe SARS-CoV-2 infection. In TCRdb, the 5' RACE reads were re-called with MiXCR into one record per CDR3 protein. Among about 80,000 distinct CDR3 sequences listed, about 11% were seen once. Sequenced input: whole blood. The receptors were sampled from an adult who was a healthcare worker with PCR-confirmed SARS-CoV-2 infection or an uninfected control (not recorded which).

This clonotype has more than one count but fewer than ten. V gene TRBV12-5 combines with J gene TRBJ2-1, with a possible D match to TRBD1 (8 bases). The germline V and J ends were trimmed by 7 bases and 1 base, with 17 bases remaining between them. Germline loops: CDR1 LGHNT, CDR2 FRNRAP. CDR3 length: 16 amino acids. In nucleotides, the CDR3 is TGTGCTAGTGCTACAGGGGGGGGACAGTCCTACAATGAGCAGTTCTTC. The encoded protein is CASATGGGQSYNEQFF.

This clonotype was detected a few times. The gene calls are TRBV27 and TRBJ1-6; 7 nucleotides match TRBD1. J lost 6 bases, V lost 10 bases, and 9 bases had no gene match. The germline gives CDR1 MNHEY, CDR2 SMNVEV (reference sequence). This CDR3 spans 14 amino acids. CDR3 amino acids: CANGPGQFNSPLHF. CDR3 DNA: TGTGCCAACGGACCGGGACAGTTTAATTCACCCCTCCACTTT.

The rearrangement joins TRBV9 to TRBJ1-2; D not certain. The germline V gene encodes CDR1 SGDLS and CDR2 YYNGEE. Trimming pared 0 bases from V and 5 bases from J, leaving 8 bases between. The CDR3 contains 13 residues. The CDR3 DNA reads as TGTGCCAGCAGCGTAGTGTCAGGATATGGCTACACCTTC. It yields the protein CASSVVSGYGYTF.

In its sample, this clonotype is medium-sized (0.01 to 0.1%). The J gene is TRBJ1-4, the V gene TRBV6-5; 8 bases align to TRBD1. This CDR3 comprises 15 residues. The V gene's germline CDR1 is MNHEY and CDR2 SVGAGI. V lost 2 bases, J lost 4 bases, and 3 bases stayed unmatched. The CDR3 reads CASSYGQGVNEKLFF. Written as DNA, the CDR3 is TGTGCCAGCAGTTACGGACAGGGAGTTAATGAAAAACTGTTTTTT.

The chain joins TRBV2 to TRBJ2-3; possibly TRBD1 or TRBD2 for D (5 bases each). There are 16 residues in the CDR3. The V and J ends lost 5 bases and 6 bases respectively, with 21 bases between them. Per germline, CDR1 SNHLY and CDR2 FYNNEI. This CDR3 is CASSSDRSLGTDTQYF. The CDR3, as DNA: TGTGCCAGCAGTTCTGACCGCTCTCTAGGGACGGATACGCAGTATTTT. The full variable domain, completed using reference TRBV2 and TRBJ2-3, is EPEVTQTPSHQVTQMGQEVILRCVPISNHLYFYWYRQILGQKVEFLVSFYNNEISEKSEIFDDQFSVERPDGSNFTLKIRSTKLEDSAMYFCASSSDRSLGTDTQYFGPGTRLTVL.

This clonotype was detected a few times. Written as DNA, the CDR3 is TGTGCCAGCAGCCAAGGCGTGGCCCCCGGAGCCACCGGGGAGCTGTTTTTT. It codes for CASSQGVAPGATGELFF. The rearrangement uses TRBV3-1 and TRBJ2-2; D remains ambiguous. The V end lost 1 base, the J end lost 4 bases, and 16 bases lay between the germline ends. Looked up from germline, CDR1 is LGHDT and CDR2 is YNNKEL (reference sequence). The CDR3 loop spans 17 amino acids.

The chain joins TRBV20-1 to TRBJ1-5; tentatively, D is TRBD1 (5 bases). The V end was cut by 0 bases, the J end by 3 bases, with 15 bases between. Germline CDR1 is DFQATT and CDR2 is SNEGSKA (reference sequence). The CDR3 loop spans 16 amino acids. The CDR3 here is CSARDFLKGPNQPQHF. The CDR3 DNA reads TGCAGTGCTAGAGATTTTCTCAAGGGGCCCAATCAGCCCCAGCATTTT.

This clonotype showed up just a few times. V usage is TRBV13 and J usage is TRBJ2-7; TRBD2 matches 8 bases. The CDR3 loop spans 15 amino acids. With V trimmed by 5 bases and J by 1 base, 7 bases remained unmatched. Germline CDR1 PRHDT, CDR2 FYEKMQ (reference sequence). CDR3: CASSPSGTRSYEQYF. For the CDR3, the DNA is TGTGCCAGCAGCCCATCCGGGACTAGGTCCTACGAGCAGTACTTC.